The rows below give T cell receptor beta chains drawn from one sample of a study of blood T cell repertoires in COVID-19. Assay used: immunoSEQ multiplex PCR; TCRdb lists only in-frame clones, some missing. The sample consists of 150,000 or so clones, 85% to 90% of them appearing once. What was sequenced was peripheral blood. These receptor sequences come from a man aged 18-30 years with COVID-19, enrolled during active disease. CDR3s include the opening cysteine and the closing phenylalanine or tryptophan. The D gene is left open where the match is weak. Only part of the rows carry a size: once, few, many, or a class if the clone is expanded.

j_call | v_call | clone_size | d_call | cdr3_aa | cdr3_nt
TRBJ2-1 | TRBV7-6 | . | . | CASSLVRQGPYNEQFF | TGTGCCAGCAGCTTAGTTCGGCAGGGCCCCTACAATGAGCAGTTCTTC
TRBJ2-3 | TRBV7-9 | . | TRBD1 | CASSIAGGDTQYF | TGTGCCAGCAGCATAGCAGGGGGAGATACGCAGTATTTT
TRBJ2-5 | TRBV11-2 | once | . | CASSLEQGSWETQYF | TGTGCCAGCAGCTTAGAACAGGGTTCTTGGGAGACCCAGTACTTC
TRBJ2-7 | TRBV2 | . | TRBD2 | CASSLLAGVYEQYF | TGTGCCAGCAGCCTACTAGCGGGAGTCTACGAGCAGTACTTC
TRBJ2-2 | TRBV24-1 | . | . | CATSDLTGNTGELFF | TGTGCCACCAGTGATTTAACAGGGAACACCGGGGAGCTGTTTTTT
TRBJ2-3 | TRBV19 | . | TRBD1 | CASSIVRGLFTDTQYF | TGTGCCAGTAGTATCGTCAGGGGGCTATTCACAGATACGCAGTATTTT
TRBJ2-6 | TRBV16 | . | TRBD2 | CASSQQGTRASGANVLTF | TGTGCCAGCAGCCAACAGGGGACTAGGGCCTCTGGGGCCAACGTCCTGACTTTC
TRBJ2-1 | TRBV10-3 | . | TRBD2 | CAISETSGGYNEQFF | TGTGCCATCAGCGAAACTAGCGGGGGTTACAATGAGCAGTTCTTC
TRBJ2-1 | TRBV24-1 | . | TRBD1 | CATSDLGDRAYNEQFF | TGTGCCACCAGTGATTTAGGGGACAGAGCATACAATGAGCAGTTCTTC
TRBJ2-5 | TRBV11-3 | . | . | CASSPKNSQETQYF | TGTGCCAGCAGCCCCAAGAACAGCCAAGAGACCCAGTACTTC
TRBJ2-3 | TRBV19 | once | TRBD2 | CASSIGWTSSTDTQYF | TGTGCCAGTAGTATAGGATGGACTAGCAGCACAGATACGCAGTATTTT
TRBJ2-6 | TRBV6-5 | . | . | CASSRESSGANVLTF | TGTGCCAGCAGTAGGGAGAGCTCTGGGGCCAACGTCCTGACTTTC
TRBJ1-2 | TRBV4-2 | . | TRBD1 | CASSQDGDRESGYTF | TGTGCCAGCAGCCAAGATGGGGACAGGGAATCCGGCTACACCTTC
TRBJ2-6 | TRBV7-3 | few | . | CASSLIGAGANVLTF | TGTGCCAGCAGCTTAATAGGAGCTGGGGCCAACGTCCTGACTTTC
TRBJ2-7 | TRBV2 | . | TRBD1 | CASSQGASSYEQYF | TGTGCCAGCAGTCAGGGGGCGAGCTCCTACGAGCAGTACTTC
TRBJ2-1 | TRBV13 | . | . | CASSSRLVRNEQFF | TGTGCCAGCAGCTCGAGACTAGTGCGGAATGAGCAGTTCTTC
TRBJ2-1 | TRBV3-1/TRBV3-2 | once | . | CASSETGNEQFF | TGTGCCAGCAGCGAGACAGGTAATGAGCAGTTCTTC
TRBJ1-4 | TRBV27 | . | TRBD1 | CASSLGQGSEKLFF | TGTGCCAGCAGTCTCGGACAGGGGAGTGAAAAACTGTTTTTT
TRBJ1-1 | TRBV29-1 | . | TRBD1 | CSSTGLYTEAFF | TGCAGCTCGACAGGGCTCTACACTGAAGCTTTCTTT
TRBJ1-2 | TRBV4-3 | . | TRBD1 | CASSHGQDYYGYTF | TGCGCCAGCAGCCACGGACAGGACTACTATGGCTACACCTTC
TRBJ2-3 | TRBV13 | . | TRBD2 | CASSGDRLAFTDTQYF | TGTGCCAGCAGCGGGGATCGACTAGCTTTCACAGATACGCAGTATTTT
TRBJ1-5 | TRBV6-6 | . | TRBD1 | CASSYSTGGGNQPQHF | TGTGCCAGCAGTTACTCGACAGGGGGAGGCAATCAGCCCCAGCATTTT
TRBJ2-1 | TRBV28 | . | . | CASIVAGRNEQFF | TGTGCCAGCATCGTGGCGGGACGGAATGAGCAGTTCTTC
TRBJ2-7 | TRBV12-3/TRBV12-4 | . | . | CASSFGGIGEQYF | TGTGCCAGCAGTTTCGGAGGGATTGGCGAGCAGTACTTC
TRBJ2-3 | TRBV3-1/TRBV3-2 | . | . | CASRKAHGTDTQYF | TGTGCCAGCAGGAAAGCGCATGGGACAGATACGCAGTATTTT